The next 16 T cell receptor beta chains were all read from a single sample in a study of T cells in Graves' hyperthyroidism and ophthalmopathy. What was amplified from RNA transcripts were TCR beta CDR3 regions. First-round RT-PCR of the TCR CDR3 relied on the HTBI primer set. TCRdb fed the multiplex PCR reads into MiXCR, producing one record per CDR3 protein. The sample yields fewer than 650,000 distinct CDR3 sequences, about 15% seen once. The material sequenced was blood. The receptors derive from a woman aged 25 to 45 with Graves' hyperthyroidism that later progressed to Graves' ophthalmopathy.

At least ten counts were recorded for this clonotype. This sequence joins TRBV27 and TRBJ1-6, with no clear D. The ends were cut back, 5 bases at V and 3 bases at J, with 11 bases in the middle. This CDR3 has 15 amino acids. Germline lookup yields CDR1 MNHEY and CDR2 SMNVEV (reference sequence). As DNA, the CDR3 is TGTGCCAGCAGTCACCAGGCACTCTATAATTCACCCCTCCACTTT. Protein product: CASSHQALYNSPLHF.

This clonotype has only a few counts. The rearrangement uses TRBV7-9 and TRBJ2-5, with 8 positions matching TRBD1. The CDR3 is made up of 15 amino acids. CDR1 is SEHNR, CDR2 FQNEAQ, per germline (reference sequence). V was pared by 3 bases and J by 1 base, with 4 bases of the junction left unmatched. Here the CDR3 reads CASSLGQDFQETQYF. Here the CDR3 DNA reads TGTGCCAGCAGCTTGGGACAGGACTTCCAAGAGACCCAGTACTTC.

This clonotype was seen many times. V is TRBV12-3 or TRBV12-4 and J is TRBJ2-1, with 8 bases matching TRBD2. The CDR3 is 14 amino acids. Trimming at V came to 7 bases and at J to 9 bases, leaving 11 bases not matched to a gene. The CDR3 DNA is TGTGCCAGCATTAAAGCGGGAGTAGACAGTGAGCAGTTCTTC. Residues: CASIKAGVDSEQFF.

In its sample, this clonotype was seen many times. Written as DNA, the CDR3 is TGTGCCAGCAGTGGGACCAATCGGGAGCCCCAGCATTTT. This sequence encodes CASSGTNREPQHF. This chain links TRBV12-3 or TRBV12-4 with TRBJ1-5, with D perhaps matching TRBD1 (5 bases). The CDR3 has 13 amino acids. V lost 5 bases and J lost 8, with 13 bases in between.

The V gene is TRBV5-6, the J gene TRBJ1-2, with 12 bases matching TRBD1. This CDR3 spans 16 amino acids. V was clipped by 4 bases and J by 7 bases; unmatched bases: 11. The germline V gene has CDR1 SGHDT and CDR2 YYEEEE. CDR3 sequence reads: CASSPGQGARFGGYTF. CDR3 DNA sequence: TGTGCCAGCAGCCCGGGACAGGGGGCGAGGTTTGGTGGCTACACCTTC.

There are many counts of this clonotype. DNA for the CDR3: TGTGCCAGCAGTGCAAGTATAACAGATACGCAGTATTTT. It yields the protein CASSASITDTQYF. This chain connects TRBV28 to TRBJ2-3; D gene ambiguous. Trimming left V 5 bases short and J 3 bases short, with 9 bases between. CDR1 is MDHEN, CDR2 SYDVKM, per germline. The CDR3 is 13 residues long.

This clonotype was observed many times. This chain links TRBV3-1 with TRBJ2-7, with a tentative D call TRBD2 (5 bases). The CDR3 extends over 15 amino acids. The germline V gene has CDR1 LGHDT and CDR2 YNNKEL (reference sequence). V was pared by 4 bases and J by 0 bases, with 13 bases between. The CDR3 protein is CASSPDFLSSYEQYF. The CDR3 nucleotides read TGTGCCAGCAGCCCGGACTTTCTCAGCTCCTACGAGCAGTACTTC.

This clonotype was recorded many times. The rearrangement uses TRBV29-1 and TRBJ1-2; no clear D gene. V was shortened by 0 bases and J by 1 base, with 6 bases between the two germline ends. The CDR3 extends over 13 amino acids. Germline assignment: CDR1 SQVTM and CDR2 ANQGSEA. The CDR3 DNA is TGCAGCGTTGAAGAACAGCGTAACTATGGCTACACCTTC. The encoded protein is CSVEEQRNYGYTF.

The genes are TRBV5-1 and TRBJ2-3; D is uncertain. This CDR3 contains 14 residues. The germline V gene has CDR1 SGHRS and CDR2 YFSETQ. V lost 4 bases, J lost 6 bases, and 15 bases lay in between. The CDR3, as DNA: TGCGCCAGCAGCCGAGGACCAACTGAGGATACGCAGTATTTT. Its protein product is CASSRGPTEDTQYF.

This clonotype was observed a handful of times. Germline is not matched at one junction end, which may reflect a read error. J is TRBJ1-1 and V is TRBV4-1, with D maybe TRBD1 (6 bases). This CDR3 has 15 residues. Germline V lookup: CDR1 MGHRA, CDR2 YSYEKL. In nucleotides, the CDR3 is TGCGCCAGCAGCCCCGAAGGGGGTGGTGGTACTGAAGCTTCCTTT. Translated, it gives CASSPEGGGGTEASF.

The table lists this clonotype with many counts. J is TRBJ1-2 and V is TRBV25-1, with D maybe TRBD1 (5 bases). The germline gives CDR1 MGHDK, CDR2 SYGVNS. V lost 4 bases and J 6 bases, leaving 15 bases between the germline ends. The CDR3 extends over 14 amino acids. The CDR3 nucleotides read TGTGCCAGCAGTGGGTCATGGGGCCCTAATGGCTACACCTTC. This sequence encodes CASSGSWGPNGYTF.

The chain couples TRBV3-1 to TRBJ1-1; D perhaps matches TRBD1 (5 bases). V lost 2 bases and J lost 6, with 13 bases in between. The CDR3 sequence is 14 residues long. From germline, CDR1 is LGHDT and CDR2 YNNKEL (reference sequence). As DNA, the CDR3 is TGTGCCAGCAGCCAATCGGGGGGAGGGGCTGAAGCTTTCTTT. Translating it yields CASSQSGGGAEAFF.

This clonotype was detected only a few times. The chain has TRBV5-6 and TRBJ1-4; D is uncertain. The CDR3 is 16 residues long. Germline CDR1 and CDR2: SGHDT and YYEEEE. Trimming removed 2 bases at V and 4 bases at J, with 15 bases between. The DNA for the CDR3 is TGTGCCAGCAGCTTCAGAACGGGGAACTTTAATGAAAAACTGTTTTTT. Protein sequence: CASSFRTGNFNEKLFF.

This clonotype was seen a few times. The chain is built from TRBV7-8 and TRBJ2-6; TRBD1 agrees at 9 bases. With V trimmed by 2 bases and J by 3 bases, 8 bases remained unmatched. The CDR3 is 18 residues long. The V gene's germline CDR1 is SGHVS and CDR2 FQNEAQ. The CDR3 DNA is TGTGCCAGCAGCTTACATAGTTACAGGGGGCTTGGGGCCAACGTCCTGACTTTC. It yields the protein CASSLHSYRGLGANVLTF.

This clonotype occurred a few times. The rearrangement uses TRBV29-1 and TRBJ2-3; 9 bases map to TRBD1. The trim removed 4 bases at V and 4 bases at J, leaving 6 bases unmatched. This CDR3 contains 14 residues. Germline assignment: CDR1 SQVTM and CDR2 ANQGSEA. The CDR3 here is CSVVGTGNSDTQYF. CDR3 in DNA: TGCAGCGTTGTAGGGACAGGGAATTCAGATACGCAGTATTTT.

The sample holds a few counts of this clonotype. CDR3 sequence: CASSIPSVWGHEQFF. Here the CDR3 DNA reads TGTGCCAGTAGTATCCCGTCGGTATGGGGACATGAGCAGTTCTTC. This chain joins TRBV19 and TRBJ2-1, with D possibly called TRBD1 or TRBD2 (5 bases each). This CDR3 comprises 15 residues. Per germline, CDR1 LNHDA and CDR2 SQIVND (reference sequence). Trimming cost V 3 bases and J 8 bases, with 17 bases left between them. The complete variable domain, with remaining parts taken from reference TRBV19 and TRBJ2-1, reads DGGITQSPKYLFRKEGQNVTLSCEQNLNHDAMYWYRQDPGQGLRLIYYSQIVNDFQKGDIAEGYSVSREKKESFPLTVTSAQKNPTAFYLCASSIPSVWGHEQFFGPGTRLTVL.